These T cell receptor beta chains were read from a single sample in a study of cytomegalovirus exposure and HLA in healthy donors. Measured with immunoSEQ multiplex PCR; TCRdb has only the in-frame clones, and not every one. The table has approximately 150,000 clones, roughly nine tenths seen once; the top ten hold roughly 3%. Sequencing was done on a sample of PBMCs. These receptors all come from a young woman in good health and CMV-seropositive. Each CDR3 is given with its conserved first and last residue. A D gene is named only where the DNA matches it firmly. Not every row has a clone size; where given, it reads once, few, many or a size class.

.,.,TRBV6-6,TRBJ2-2,CASVGAGELFF,TGTGCCAGCGTCGGGGCCGGGGAGCTGTTTTTT
once,TRBD1,TRBV6-1,TRBJ1-3,CASSEYVGQALPSGNTIYF,TGTGCCAGCAGTGAATACGTGGGACAGGCCCTTCCCTCTGGAAACACCATATATTTT
.,TRBD2,TRBV11-2,TRBJ2-3,CASSPLKAGPGTDTQYF,TGTGCCAGCAGCCCACTAAAAGCGGGACCTGGCACAGATACGCAGTATTTT
.,.,TRBV6-6,TRBJ2-1,CASSYPRGAESDEQFF,TGTGCCAGCAGTTACCCCAGGGGGGCCGAGTCGGATGAGCAGTTCTTC
.,TRBD1,TRBV6-1,TRBJ1-2,CASSPTQGWYGYTF,TGTGCCAGCAGTCCAACACAGGGGTGGTACGGCTACACCTTC
many,TRBD1,TRBV20-1,TRBJ1-1,CSAREDREAFF,TGCAGTGCTAGAGAGGACAGGGAAGCTTTCTTT
.,.,TRBV7-6,TRBJ2-3,CASSLLPTDTDTQYF,TGTGCCAGCAGCTTACTTCCCACAGACACAGATACGCAGTATTTT
once,.,TRBV7-8,TRBJ2-5,CASSLSQGLETQYF,TGTGCCAGCAGCTTAAGTCAGGGGCTGGAGACCCAGTACTTC
.,.,TRBV18,TRBJ1-6,CASSPSENSPLHF,TGTGCCAGCTCACCATCGGAGAATTCACCCCTCCACTTT
.,.,TRBV18,TRBJ1-4,CASSPQAENEKLFF,TGTGCCAGCTCACCACAGGCGGAAAATGAAAAACTGTTTTTT
.,TRBD1,TRBV7-9,TRBJ1-1,CASSSQGGGTEAFF,TGTGCCAGCAGCTCACAGGGGGGCGGCACTGAAGCTTTCTTT
.,.,TRBV4-2,TRBJ1-2,CASSQDQAVANYGYTF,TGTGCCAGCAGCCAAGACCAAGCGGTAGCTAACTATGGCTACACCTTC
.,.,TRBV7-6,TRBJ1-1,CASSPGTEAFF,TGTGCCAGCAGCCCAGGCACTGAAGCTTTCTTT
.,TRBD1,TRBV29-1,TRBJ1-2,CSVPGQPNSYGYTF,TGCAGCGTTCCGGGACAGCCGAATTCCTATGGCTACACCTTC
.,.,TRBV29-1,TRBJ1-1,CSVEGAGINTEAFF,TGCAGCGTTGAGGGGGCAGGGATCAACACTGAAGCTTTCTTT
.,TRBD1,TRBV18,TRBJ1-3,CASSPLTGVSGNTIYF,TGTGCCAGCTCACCACTTACAGGGGTCTCTGGAAACACCATATATTTT
once,.,TRBV2,TRBJ2-3,CASTQTGVTDTQYF,TGTGCCAGCACTCAGACAGGAGTCACAGATACGCAGTATTTT
.,TRBD2,TRBV27,TRBJ2-5,CASTLVPGGETQYF,TGTGCCAGCACCCTCGTACCGGGAGGAGAGACCCAGTACTTC
.,.,TRBV15,TRBJ2-6,CATSRAPLASSSGANVLTF,TGTGCCACCAGCAGAGCCCCCCTAGCAAGTTCCTCTGGGGCCAACGTCCTGACTTTC
.,TRBD2,TRBV5-5,TRBJ2-7,CASSFSTSGGPYEQYF,TGTGCCAGCAGCTTTTCGACTAGCGGGGGCCCCTACGAGCAGTACTTC
.,.,TRBV6-5,TRBJ1-1,CASSRSVRPNTEAFF,TGTGCCAGCAGTCGGTCGGTGAGGCCGAACACTGAAGCTTTCTTT
.,TRBD1,TRBV27,TRBJ1-1,CASSPGQGYTEAFF,TGTGCCAGCAGTCCAGGACAGGGTTACACTGAAGCTTTCTTT
.,TRBD2,TRBV27,TRBJ2-5,CASRLAGQETQYF,TGTGCCAGCAGGCTAGCGGGACAAGAGACCCAGTACTTC
.,.,TRBV19,TRBJ2-2,CASSKGSLRTGELFF,TGTGCCAGTAGTAAGGGGTCCCTGAGGACCGGGGAGCTGTTTTTT
.,.,TRBV19,TRBJ2-3,CATQLASDTQYF,TGTGCCACCCAGTTAGCGTCAGATACGCAGTATTTT
.,.,TRBV7-7,TRBJ2-2,CASSLQGSGRTGELFF,TGTGCCAGCAGCTTACAGGGATCTGGTAGGACCGGGGAGCTGTTTTTT
.,TRBD1,TRBV15,TRBJ2-7,CATSSPGTGGLLIPYEQYF,TGTGCCACCAGCTCTCCCGGGACAGGGGGTCTCCTAATCCCCTACGAGCAGTACTTC
.,TRBD1,TRBV27,TRBJ1-1,CASSPTDRRDTEAFF,TGTGCCAGCAGTCCGACGGACAGGCGAGACACTGAAGCTTTCTTT